This record looks at one T cell receptor (beta chain) sequence and its context. This clonotype has at least ten counts. Its antigen remains undetermined. Qualities for individual bases were not recorded, and no much larger clone is one base off. The sample belongs to a study of identical twins (TCRdb year 2016). For the study in its entirety: To test whether fetal clonotypes persist, this study deep-sequenced TCR alpha and beta repertoires from monozygotic twins, from unrelated adults of various ages, and from cord blood. To rule out contamination, replicate twin experiments were performed at different times with different library preparation protocols. The paper as a whole reports these results and caveats: The excess sharing between twins in beta out-of-frame sequences was weaker because fewer shared sequences reduced the signal-to-noise ratio. In monozygotic twins, recombination models systematically underestimated out-of-frame TCR alpha sharing, but the models matched the sharing seen between unrelated individuals. Invariant T cells such as MAIT and iNKT could partly confound zero-insertion analyses, although diverse VJ usage argued against such confounding for most clonotypes. Fewer insertions were carried by abundant cord blood beta clonotypes; a weaker similar trend was observed in young adult naive repertoires, while no such trend was observed in memory repertoires. Because the same donors could not be followed over many years, the conclusions depended on cross-sectional statistical analysis. Compared with coincidental sharing between unrelated individuals, out-of-frame TCR alpha sequences shared between twins showed an excess of sequences with low generation probability.

At the junction V is shortened by 3 bases and J by 6 bases, with 8 bases in between. Looking up the germline V gene (reference sequence) yields CDR1 LNHDA and CDR2 SQIVND. The CDR3 covers 12 residues, taking in both the cysteine and the phenylalanine. CDR3 DNA is the only sequence kept; it has 36 bases, read in frame from the first base. Only healthy Caucasian donors were included. Three pairs of female monozygotic twins, all aged roughly 18 to 29 years, made up the twin cohort. Peripheral blood mononuclear cells were used as the source from which RNA for TCR libraries was isolated. Receptor libraries were prepared by 5' RACE. The sequencing machine was an Illumina HiSeq 2000. A universal primer binding site was added through template switching, and the final cDNA carried a unique molecular identifier so that TCR cDNA molecules could be counted accurately. Specific primers in the conserved constant-segment region were used to synthesize first-strand cDNA for TCR alpha and beta chains. To control for contamination, every cDNA library was double barcoded, receiving both a SMART-Mk sample barcode and Illumina barcodes. TruSeq adapter sequences along with Illumina sample barcodes were introduced in two successive PCR steps. The TCR alpha and beta cDNA libraries were sequenced on the Illumina HiSeq platform using custom primers. In the source study's methods: MiGEC processed the raw reads to extract unique molecular identifiers, while MiXCR was used to determine the CDR3 positions. Recombination models were inferred per individual with the repgenHMM and IGoR tools using an EM algorithm. Shared clonotype analysis was performed with the tcR package in R, normalizing sharing by the product of cloneset sizes. To study raw recombination without the effects of thymic and clonal selection, out-of-frame nonproductive sequences were analyzed. TCRdb reprocessed the public reads (quality trimming at Q25 with fastp, clone calling with MiXCR) and kept in-frame beta chains. CDR3 protein duplicates are merged, each entry listing the most common genes and DNA. The authors' filters were not applied to this entry. For this sample there are 690,000 or so distinct CDR3 sequences; 8% to 9% appear just once. The top ten hold approximately 0.89% of the sample.

This sample was also put to use in a study of yellow fever vaccine responses in identical twins. The second source states: According to the authors, in identical twins the way T cells responded to vaccination appeared partly convergent and partly personalized. Focusing on identical twins, the study followed the T cell clones that responded to the vaccine, and did so with precision.

The receptor's source is a woman aged 18-29 years in good health. The chain is encoded by TRBV19 joined to TRBJ1-1; the D segment cannot be called with confidence. Specimen: PBMCs. The nucleotides read TGTGCCAGTAGTATCTTTGGGGCTGAAGCTTTCTTT. It translates to CASSIFGAEAFF.